Below, 26 T cell receptor beta chains from the same sample are listed, as sequenced in a study of blood T cell repertoires in COVID-19. Assay used: immunoSEQ multiplex PCR; TCRdb lists only in-frame clones, some missing. The sample records 250,000 to 350,000 clones, 70% to 90% being singletons. The sequenced material came from peripheral blood. The receptors were gathered from a woman aged 60-75 years with acute or convalescent COVID-19.

The chain links TRBV1 to TRBJ2-3; the table calls TRBD2, which could not be checked here. TRBV1 is a pseudogene. The length of the CDR3 is 20 residues. For the CDR3, the DNA is TGCACCAGCAGCCAAGAGTTACTAGTAGGGCGGGAGATTAAAACAGATACGCAGTATTTT. Translation gives CTSSQELLVGREIKTDTQYF.

Only a few counts were recorded for this clone. This chain connects TRBV11-2 to TRBJ1-2; 8 bases align to TRBD1. J was trimmed by 8 bases and V by 5 bases; bases with no gene match: 19. The CDR3 length is 17 residues. Looked up from germline, CDR1 is SGHAT and CDR2 is FQNNGV. CDR3 DNA: TGTGCCAGCAGCCAGTGGGGCGGGGACAGGACGGGTCACGGCTACACCTTC. Translating it yields CASSQWGGDRTGHGYTF.

The gene calls are TRBV6-5 and TRBJ1-1; 9 bases map to TRBD1. The CDR3 length is 15 residues. With V trimmed by 7 bases and J by 0 bases, 6 bases remained unmatched. Germline lookup yields CDR1 MNHEY and CDR2 SVGAGI. CDR3 loop: CASTRTGEVNTEAFF. CDR3 nucleotides: TGTGCCAGCACCCGGACAGGGGAAGTGAACACTGAAGCTTTCTTT.

Remarks on this clone: At one end, the junction sequence differs from germline, possibly due to a read error. The J gene is TRBJ1-1, the V gene TRBV6-5, with TRBD1 identical over 7 bases. This CDR3 has 16 amino acids. From germline, CDR1 is MNHEY and CDR2 SVGAGI. Here the CDR3 DNA reads TGTGCCAGCAGTTACCGGACAGGAGGTAGGAACGCTGAAGCTTTCTTT. Translation: CASSYRTGGRNAEAFF.

This chain links TRBV20-1 with TRBJ2-1, with TRBD1 as a possible D gene (5 bases). Per germline, CDR1 DFQATT and CDR2 SNEGSKA (reference sequence). Trimming took 3 bases from V and 2 from J, leaving 8 bases between them. This CDR3 comprises 13 residues. DNA of the CDR3: TGCAGTGCTAGTACAGGAGCCTACAATGAGCAGTTCTTC. It codes for CSASTGAYNEQFF.

The chain carries TRBV2 and TRBJ2-2, with TRBD1 matching 9 bases. Germline assignment: CDR1 SNHLY and CDR2 FYNNEI. V lost 8 bases, J lost 7 bases, and 2 bases stayed unmatched. The CDR3 spans 12 residues. The DNA of the CDR3 is TGTGCCAGCGACAGGGGGATCGGGGAGCTGTTTTTT. Protein product: CASDRGIGELFF. Looking up the rest from reference TRBV2 and TRBJ2-2 gives the full variable domain: EPEVTQTPSHQVTQMGQEVILRCVPISNHLYFYWYRQILGQKVEFLVSFYNNEISEKSEIFDDQFSVERPDGSNFTLKIRSTKLEDSAMYFCASDRGIGELFFGEGSRLTVL.

This clone is a singleton in its sample. The rearrangement links TRBV6-2 or TRBV6-3 to TRBJ2-3; 7 positions match TRBD2. Germline CDR1 and CDR2: MNHEY and SVGEGT. Germline trimming cut 3 bases from V and 5 bases from J; bases unmatched to any gene: 14. CDR3 length: 17 residues. The CDR3 protein is CASSYSVSGARGDTQYF. The CDR3 coding sequence is TGTGCCAGCAGTTATAGTGTGAGCGGGGCGCGAGGAGATACGCAGTATTTT.

J is TRBJ1-3 and V is TRBV9; D is undetermined. This CDR3 has 14 residues. V gave up 0 bases and J gave up 1 base, with 5 bases separating them. Germline V gene sequence: CDR1 SGDLS, CDR2 YYNGEE. The CDR3 here is CASSVASSGNTIYF. The DNA for the CDR3 is TGTGCCAGCAGCGTAGCCAGTTCTGGAAACACCATATATTTT. Full variable domain (remainder filled in from reference TRBV9 and TRBJ1-3): DSGVTQTPKHLITATGQRVTLRCSPRSGDLSVYWYQQSLDQGLQFLIQYYNGEERAKGNILERFSAQQFPDLHSELNLSSLELGDSALYFCASSVASSGNTIYFGEGSWLTVV.

J is TRBJ1-1 and V is TRBV9; 7 nucleotides match TRBD1. V lost 5 bases to trimming and J lost 6 bases; unmatched junction nucleotides: 4. The CDR3 spans 12 residues. CDR1 SGDLS and CDR2 YYNGEE come from the germline V gene. The CDR3 DNA reads as TGTGCCAGCAGAGGAGGGGGCTCTGAAGCTTTCTTT. It encodes CASRGGGSEAFF.

This chain uses TRBV9 with TRBJ2-2; tentatively, D is TRBD2 (5 bases). This CDR3 has 14 amino acids. The germline V and J ends were trimmed by 2 bases and 4 bases, with 9 bases remaining between them. The V gene's germline CDR1 is SGDLS and CDR2 YYNGEE. The CDR3, as DNA: TGTGCCAGCAGCGTGCTAGCCGCCACCGGGGAGCTGTTTTTT. Encoded protein: CASSVLAATGELFF.

This clone was seen a few times. The gene calls are TRBV18 and TRBJ1-1, with 9 positions matching TRBD1. Trimming removed 3 bases from V and 8 bases from J; junction bases left unmatched: 4. CDR1 and CDR2 from the germline V gene are KGHSH and LQKENI. The CDR3 sequence is 13 residues long. CDR3 sequence (DNA): TGTGCCAGCTCACCGGGACAGGGTAAGGAAGCTTTCTTT. Its protein product is CASSPGQGKEAFF.

This sequence joins TRBV6-6 and TRBJ1-2; D may be TRBD1 (6 bases). The germline gives CDR1 MNHNY, CDR2 SVGAGI (reference sequence). The V and J ends lost 5 bases and 0 bases respectively, with 13 bases between them. The CDR3 contains 15 residues. The CDR3 loop reads CASSPDRSPNYGYTF. CDR3 DNA sequence: TGTGCCAGCAGTCCAGACAGGAGCCCTAACTATGGCTACACCTTC.

This sequence joins TRBV21-1 and TRBJ2-7; the table's D gene call, TRBD1, was not cross checked with the DNA. TRBV21-1 has pseudogene status. The CDR3 contains 16 residues. The CDR3 spells CASSKSGQTLIYEQYF. The DNA of the CDR3 is TGTGCCAGCAGCAAGAGCGGACAGACCCTAATCTACGAGCAGTACTTC.

A few counts support this clone. The rearrangement uses TRBV9 and TRBJ2-7, with 8 bases fitting TRBD1. Per the germline V gene, CDR1 is SGDLS and CDR2 is YYNGEE. The CDR3 loop spans 14 amino acids. V lost 3 bases to trimming and J lost 5 bases; unmatched junction nucleotides: 7. This CDR3 is CASSAEIQGDEQYF. CDR3 nucleotides: TGTGCCAGCAGCGCGGAAATACAGGGGGACGAGCAGTACTTC.

V is TRBV7-2 and J is TRBJ2-3, with TRBD1 as a possible D gene (8 bases). This CDR3 is built from 14 residues. The V gene lost 4 bases and the J gene lost 7 bases, with 15 bases spanning the gap. The germline V gene has CDR1 SGHTA and CDR2 FQGNSA. CDR3 loop: CASSSQGGGYTQYF. In nucleotides, the CDR3 is TGTGCCAGCAGCTCACAGGGGGGAGGGTATACGCAGTATTTT.

The J gene is TRBJ1-2, the V gene TRBV9, with D uncertain. From germline, CDR1 is SGDLS and CDR2 YYNGEE. The CDR3 runs 15 residues. Trimming removed 3 bases from V and 2 bases from J, with 14 bases in between. CDR3 sequence (DNA): TGTGCCAGCAGCGCGGAGGAAGTGGGGAACTATGGCTACACCTTC. Its translation is CASSAEEVGNYGYTF.

This clone was found once. The chain recombines TRBV29-1 with TRBJ2-1; D remains unclear. This CDR3 is 16 amino acids long. Germline lookup yields CDR1 SQVTM and CDR2 ANQGSEA. V lost 2 bases and J lost 0, with 14 bases in between. The CDR3 loop is CSVESPPLSSYNEQFF. For the CDR3, the DNA is TGCAGCGTTGAAAGCCCCCCTTTGAGCTCCTACAATGAGCAGTTCTTC.

The rearrangement joins TRBV4-1 to TRBJ1-5, with TRBD1 matching over 9 bases. This CDR3 comprises 15 residues. V gave up 2 bases and J gave up 10 bases; unmatched junction bases: 9. The V gene's germline CDR1 is MGHRA and CDR2 YSYEKL. The CDR3 DNA reads as TGCGCCAGCAGCCAATCTCCGGGACAGGGACAACCCCAGCATTTT. Its protein product is CASSQSPGQGQPQHF.

V gene TRBV11-2 combines with J gene TRBJ2-2; 7 bases line up with TRBD1. The V gene end was trimmed by 1 base and the J gene end by 7 bases; junction bases not matched to a gene: 9. The germline V gene has CDR1 SGHAT and CDR2 FQNNGV. There are 16 residues in the CDR3. Here the CDR3 DNA reads TGTGCCAGCAGCTTAGCTGGTAGGGGGCATATCGGGGAGCTGTTTTTT. Residues: CASSLAGRGHIGELFF.

The chain links TRBV5-6 to TRBJ1-5; tentative D call: TRBD1 (5 bases). V was clipped by 2 bases and J by 5 bases, with 8 bases between them. The germline gives CDR1 SGHDT, CDR2 YYEEEE. This CDR3 has 13 residues. The CDR3: CASSFGGDQPQHF. In DNA form, the CDR3 reads TGTGCCAGCAGCTTCGGGGGGGATCAGCCCCAGCATTTT.

The gene calls are TRBV20-1 and TRBJ1-2; no clear D gene. The V gene lost 1 base and the J gene lost 4 bases, with 4 bases spanning the gap. Germline CDR1 and CDR2: DFQATT and SNEGSKA (reference sequence). The CDR3 spans 11 residues. The CDR3 DNA reads TGCAGTGCTAGAGCCCGCTATGGCTACACCTTC. Translated, it gives CSARARYGYTF.

V and J are TRBV19 and TRBJ2-1, with D possibly being TRBD1 (5 bases). V gave up 7 bases and J gave up 2 bases, with 15 bases separating them. From germline, CDR1 is LNHDA and CDR2 SQIVND (reference sequence). The length of the CDR3 is 15 residues. The CDR3 is CASKVDRFPYNEQFF. The CDR3 DNA reads as TGTGCCAGTAAAGTAGACAGATTCCCCTACAATGAGCAGTTCTTC.

The chain couples TRBV4-2 to TRBJ2-7, with D unresolved. V was cut by 3 bases and J by 1 base, with 13 bases left in between. This CDR3 is built from 15 residues. Germline V gene data show CDR1 as LGHNA and CDR2 as YNFKEQ. The chain's CDR3 is CASSQGELRSYEQYF. The CDR3 coding sequence is TGTGCCAGCAGCCAGGGCGAGCTAAGATCCTACGAGCAGTACTTC.

The J gene is TRBJ2-7, the V gene TRBV3-1 (or the pseudogene TRBV3-2), with D tentatively TRBD2 (5 bases). The CDR3 has 14 amino acids. Trimming removed 0 bases at V and 4 bases at J, with 10 bases between. Per germline, CDR1 LGHDT and CDR2 YNNKEL (reference sequence). Here the CDR3 reads CASSQDLGSYEQYF. As DNA, the CDR3 is TGTGCCAGCAGCCAAGATTTGGGGAGTTACGAGCAGTACTTC.

V and J are TRBV9 and TRBJ1-2, with D unresolved. The CDR3 runs 14 residues. From germline, CDR1 is SGDLS and CDR2 YYNGEE. V gave up 3 bases and J gave up 4 bases, with 13 bases separating them. CDR3 loop: CASSDPSSPYGYTF. CDR3 sequence (DNA): TGTGCCAGCAGCGATCCCTCCAGTCCCTATGGCTACACCTTC.

The rearrangement links TRBV19 to TRBJ1-6; D might be TRBD1 (6 bases). The CDR3 contains 13 residues. The germline V and J ends were trimmed by 10 bases and 5 bases, with 12 bases remaining between them. Looked up from germline, CDR1 is LNHDA and CDR2 is SQIVND (reference sequence). CDR3 nucleotide sequence: TGTGCCACCGGCAGGGACAATAATTCACCCCTCCACTTT. Protein: CATGRDNNSPLHF.